In this sample, the clone carrying this T cell receptor (beta chain) turned up many times. Germline trimming cut 5 bases from V and 5 bases from J; bases unmatched to any gene: 8. Looked up from germline, CDR1 is DFQATT and CDR2 is SNEGSKA (reference sequence). CDR3 length: 14 amino acids. A library of TCRbeta sequences, prepared with unique molecular identifiers, was generated. Each CDR3 protein gets one entry after TCRdb re-called the PCR reads with MiXCR. The table has about 460,000 distinct CDR3 sequences, around an eighth seen once. The entry originates in a study of T-cell reconstitution after alpha-beta-depleted transplantation in children.

This TCR was sampled from a human donor who donated a stem cell graft to a child with combined immunodeficiency. Sequenced here: PBMCs from the stem cell graft donor, sampled from the stem cell graft. The chain recombines TRBV20-1 with TRBJ2-7; 11 positions match TRBD1. The CDR3 loop reads CSAGKGQGVHEQYF. The CDR3 region has the DNA TGCAGTGCTGGGAAGGGACAGGGGGTCCACGAGCAGTACTTC.